This TCR beta chain was retrieved from a study of blood T cell repertoires in COVID-19. Study summary: From T cells, B-cell-depleted T cells, or PBMCs came the material, which was cDNA or gDNA.

Authors' methods: It was from reference gene primer amplification that nucleated cell counts were estimated. The repertoire was sequenced with immunoSEQ multiplex PCR; TCRdb's copy has only in-frame clones and lacks some. The V and J calls and the clone size are those of that table, but D and trimming were determined from the DNA. The sample yields some 280,000 clones, approximately 91% seen once. The CDR3 totals 14 residues. Germline-derived CDR1 and CDR2 are SGHRS and YFSETQ. V lost 1 base and J 8 bases, leaving 13 bases between the germline ends. Sequenced input: peripheral blood. This receptor was taken from a woman in her sixties with acute or convalescent COVID-19. The chain links TRBV5-1 to TRBJ2-1, with D possibly TRBD2 on 7 matching bases. The CDR3 DNA sequence: TGCGCCAGCAGCTTGTCCGGGGGGCCGCATGAGCAGTTCTTC. Translated: CASSLSGGPHEQFF.